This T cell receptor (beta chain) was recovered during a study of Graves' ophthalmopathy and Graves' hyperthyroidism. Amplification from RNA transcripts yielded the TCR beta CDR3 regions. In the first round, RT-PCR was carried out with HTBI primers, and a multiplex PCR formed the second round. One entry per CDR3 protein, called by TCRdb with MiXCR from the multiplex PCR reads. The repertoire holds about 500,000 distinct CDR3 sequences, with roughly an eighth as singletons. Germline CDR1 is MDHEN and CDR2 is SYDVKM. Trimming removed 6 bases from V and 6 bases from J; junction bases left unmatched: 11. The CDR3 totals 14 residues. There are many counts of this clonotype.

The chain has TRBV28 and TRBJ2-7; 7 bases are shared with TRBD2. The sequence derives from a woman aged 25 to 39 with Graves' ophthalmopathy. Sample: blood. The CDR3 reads CASRYPSGGSEQYF. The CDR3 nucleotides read TGTGCCAGCAGATACCCTTCTGGCGGGAGCGAGCAGTACTTC.